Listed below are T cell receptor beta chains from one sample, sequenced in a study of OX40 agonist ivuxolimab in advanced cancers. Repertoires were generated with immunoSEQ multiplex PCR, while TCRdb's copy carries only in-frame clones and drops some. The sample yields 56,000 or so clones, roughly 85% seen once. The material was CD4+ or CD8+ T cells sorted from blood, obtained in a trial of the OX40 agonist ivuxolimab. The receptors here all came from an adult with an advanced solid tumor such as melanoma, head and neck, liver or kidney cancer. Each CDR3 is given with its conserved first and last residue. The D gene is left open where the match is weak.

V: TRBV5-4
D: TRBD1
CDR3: CASSFDREETQYF

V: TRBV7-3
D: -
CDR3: CASSTQHGPYEQYF

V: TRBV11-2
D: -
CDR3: CASSLRRGYEQYF

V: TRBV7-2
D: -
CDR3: CASSFTAGVAQPQHF

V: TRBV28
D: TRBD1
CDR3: CASSTPTGANYGYTF

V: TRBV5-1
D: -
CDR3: CASRPEGGAPYNEQFF

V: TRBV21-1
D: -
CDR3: CASSKAGSRNSEKLFF

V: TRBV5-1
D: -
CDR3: CASSLGENEQFF

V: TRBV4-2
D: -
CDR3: CASSQGLAETQYF

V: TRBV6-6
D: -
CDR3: CASSLTSSGSPLHF